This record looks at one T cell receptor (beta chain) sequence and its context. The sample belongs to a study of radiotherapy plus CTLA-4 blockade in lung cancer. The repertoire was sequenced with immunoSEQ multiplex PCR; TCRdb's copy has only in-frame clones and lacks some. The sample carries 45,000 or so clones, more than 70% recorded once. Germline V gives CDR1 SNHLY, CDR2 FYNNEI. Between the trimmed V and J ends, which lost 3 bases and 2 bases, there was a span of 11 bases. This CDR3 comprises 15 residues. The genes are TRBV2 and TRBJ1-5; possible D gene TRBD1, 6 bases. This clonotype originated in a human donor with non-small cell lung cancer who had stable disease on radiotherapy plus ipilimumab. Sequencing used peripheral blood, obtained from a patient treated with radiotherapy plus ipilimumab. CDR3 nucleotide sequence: TGTGCCAGCAGTGACGCGGGGGGCGGCAATCAGCCCCAGCATTTT. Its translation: CASSDAGGGNQPQHF.